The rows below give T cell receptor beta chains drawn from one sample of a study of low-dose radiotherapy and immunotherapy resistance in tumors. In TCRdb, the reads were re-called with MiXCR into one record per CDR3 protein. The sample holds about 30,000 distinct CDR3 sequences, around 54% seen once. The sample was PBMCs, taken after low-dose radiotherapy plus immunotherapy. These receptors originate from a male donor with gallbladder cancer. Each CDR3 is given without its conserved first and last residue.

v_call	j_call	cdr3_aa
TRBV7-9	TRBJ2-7	ASSSGMGYEQY
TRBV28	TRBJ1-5	ASSFSVQPQH
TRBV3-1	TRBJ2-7	ASSHRLANSYEQY
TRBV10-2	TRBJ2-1	ASSDPDRAPGDEQF
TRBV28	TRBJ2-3	ASSRFARASGGALSTDTQY
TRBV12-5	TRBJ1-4	ASGGVSNEKTVF
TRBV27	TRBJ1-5	ASSRQQGIGQPQH
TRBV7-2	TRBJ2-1	ASSLVAGVYNEQF
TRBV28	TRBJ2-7	ASRQGQGRLSSEQY
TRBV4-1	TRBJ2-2	ASSRDRPNTGELF
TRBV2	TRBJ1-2	ASNEGRNGYT
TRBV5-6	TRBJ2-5	ASSASISETQY
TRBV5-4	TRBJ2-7	ASSPTAGESYEQY
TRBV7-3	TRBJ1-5	ASSLGDGDGQPQH
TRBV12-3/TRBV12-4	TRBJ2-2	ASSFSWGGELF
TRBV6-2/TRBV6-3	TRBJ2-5	ASSPRTSGQETLY
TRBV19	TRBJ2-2	ASWDRGRRSWAGELF
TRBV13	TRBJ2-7	ASSSPVFLPGASGQGEQY
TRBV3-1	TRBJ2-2	ASSPRQGFPGELF
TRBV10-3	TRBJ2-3	AIANGQGTDTQY
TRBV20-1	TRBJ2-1	SARDRRGSYNEQF
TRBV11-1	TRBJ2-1	ASSFGGEWGYNEQF
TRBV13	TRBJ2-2	ASSVRLAGGNTGELF
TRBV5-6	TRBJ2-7	ASSYRGLADYEQY
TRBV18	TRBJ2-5	ASSLQGLETQY
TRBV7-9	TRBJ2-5	ASSGNPLRIQETQY
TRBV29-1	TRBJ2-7	SVEIGSSYEQY
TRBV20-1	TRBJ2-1	SAPWTSSSYNEQF
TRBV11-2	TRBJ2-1	ASSLPGGTYNEQF
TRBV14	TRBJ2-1	ASRSDFPYNEQF
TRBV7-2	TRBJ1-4	ASSSQRGEKLF
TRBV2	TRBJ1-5	ASREKDLSNQPQH
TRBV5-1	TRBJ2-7	ASQIAGGYEQY
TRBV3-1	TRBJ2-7	ASSQDFVGLYSYEQY
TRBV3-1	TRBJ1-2	ASSPGHTDGYT
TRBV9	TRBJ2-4	ASSVGQGGWNIQY